This TCR beta chain was documented in a study of blood T cell repertoires in COVID-19. The wider study: Material from acute and convalescent COVID-19 was sourced from the United States, Italy and Spain. Sample material is recorded as cDNA or gDNA derived from T cells, B-cell-depleted T cells, or PBMCs.

The CDR3 is 14 residues long. Per the study methods: Amplification with reference gene primers provided the estimates of nucleated cell counts. Repertoires were generated with immunoSEQ multiplex PCR, while TCRdb's copy carries only in-frame clones and drops some. V and J calls and clone size are copied from that table; D and trimming were computed from the DNA. The sample contains 150,000 to 200,000 clones, roughly 80% of which appear only once. The chain joins TRBV12-2 to TRBJ2-1; TRBD1 is the table's D call, not checked against the DNA. TRBV12-2 is reported as a pseudogene. The receptor comes from a man between 60 and 75 years old with active or convalescent COVID-19. The specimen sequenced was peripheral blood. This CDR3 reads CAGTRGSSYNEQFF. The CDR3 nucleotides read TGTGCAGGAACCAGGGGGAGCTCCTACAATGAGCAGTTCTTC.